The text below deals with one T cell receptor (beta chain). These data are taken from a study of blood T cell repertoires in COVID-19. V lost 0 bases and J 2 bases, leaving 14 bases between the germline ends. Germline loops: CDR1 GTSNPN, CDR2 SVGIG (reference sequence). The CDR3 totals 16 residues. Sequencing was performed with immunoSEQ multiplex PCR; in TCRdb, only in-frame clones are kept and a portion is missing. Here the sample spans around 200,000 clones, roughly 85% being singletons. The chain has TRBV30 and TRBJ2-4; tentative D call: TRBD1 (6 bases). This sequence originates from a woman older than 75 with acute or convalescent COVID-19. The specimen was peripheral blood. The CDR3 region is CAWSVQGGWSKNIQYF. The DNA of the CDR3 is TGTGCCTGGAGTGTACAGGGCGGGTGGTCCAAAAACATTCAGTACTTC.